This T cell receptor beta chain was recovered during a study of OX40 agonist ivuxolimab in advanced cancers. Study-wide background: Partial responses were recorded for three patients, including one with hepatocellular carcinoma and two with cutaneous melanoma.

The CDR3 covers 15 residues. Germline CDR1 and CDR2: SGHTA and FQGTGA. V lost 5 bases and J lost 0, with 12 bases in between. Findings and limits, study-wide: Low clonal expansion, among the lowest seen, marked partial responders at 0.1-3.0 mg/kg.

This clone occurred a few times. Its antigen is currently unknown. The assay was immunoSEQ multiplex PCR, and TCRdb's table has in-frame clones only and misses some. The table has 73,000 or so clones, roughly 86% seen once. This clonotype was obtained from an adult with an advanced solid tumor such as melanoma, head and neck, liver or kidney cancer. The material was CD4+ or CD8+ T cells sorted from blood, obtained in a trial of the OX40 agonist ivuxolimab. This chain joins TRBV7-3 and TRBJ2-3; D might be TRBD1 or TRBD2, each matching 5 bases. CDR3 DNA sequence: TGTGCCAGCAGCGCCGGGACCCGAAGCACAGATACGCAGTATTTT. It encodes CASSAGTRSTDTQYF.